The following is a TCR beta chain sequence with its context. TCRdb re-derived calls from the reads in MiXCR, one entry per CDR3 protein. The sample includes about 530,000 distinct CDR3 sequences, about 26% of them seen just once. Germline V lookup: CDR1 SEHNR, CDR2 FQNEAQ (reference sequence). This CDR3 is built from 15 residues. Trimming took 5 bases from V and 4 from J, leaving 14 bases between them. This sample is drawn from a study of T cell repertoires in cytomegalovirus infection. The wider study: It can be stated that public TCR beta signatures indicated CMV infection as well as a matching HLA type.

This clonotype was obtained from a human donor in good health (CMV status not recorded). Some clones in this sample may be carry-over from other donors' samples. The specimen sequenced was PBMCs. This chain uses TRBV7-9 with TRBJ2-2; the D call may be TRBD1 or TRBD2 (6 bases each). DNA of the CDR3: TGTGCCAGCAGCCGGTCGGGGGCACGCACCGGGGAGCTGTTTTTT. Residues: CASSRSGARTGELFF. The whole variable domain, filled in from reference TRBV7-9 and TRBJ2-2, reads DTGVSQNPRHKITKRGQNVTFRCDPISEHNRLYWYRQTLGQGPEFLTYFQNEAQLEKSRLLSDRFSAERPKGSFSTLEIQRTEQGDSAMYLCASSRSGARTGELFFGEGSRLTVL.